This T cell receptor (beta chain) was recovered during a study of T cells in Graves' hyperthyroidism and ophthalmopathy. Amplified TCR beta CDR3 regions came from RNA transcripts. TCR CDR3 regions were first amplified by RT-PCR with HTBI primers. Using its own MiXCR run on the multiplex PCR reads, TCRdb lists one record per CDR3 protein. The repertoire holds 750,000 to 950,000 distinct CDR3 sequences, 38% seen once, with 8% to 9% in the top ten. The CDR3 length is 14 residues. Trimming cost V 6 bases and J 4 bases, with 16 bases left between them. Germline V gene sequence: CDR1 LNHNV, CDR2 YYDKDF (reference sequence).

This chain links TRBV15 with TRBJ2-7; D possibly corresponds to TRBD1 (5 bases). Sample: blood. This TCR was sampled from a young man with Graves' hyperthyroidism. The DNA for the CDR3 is TGTGCCACCAGTCCCCCGAACAGGATATACGAGCAGTACTTC. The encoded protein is CATSPPNRIYEQYF.